These 20 T cell receptor beta chains originate from one sample sequenced in a study of response to subunit inactivated influenza vaccine. Each CDR3 protein is one row after TCRdb ran MiXCR on the RT-PCR reads. The data hold 500,000 or so distinct CDR3 sequences, with 16% observed a single time. Here the sequenced sample was CD4+ T cells sorted from PBMCs, taken roughly 24 months after vaccination. The receptors shown here come from a man aged 45 to 75 who received an inactivated influenza vaccine.

This chain uses TRBV12-3 or TRBV12-4 with TRBJ1-3; a weak D match, TRBD1 (5 bases). The CDR3 runs to 13 residues. V was pared by 8 bases and J by 4 bases, with 12 bases between. In DNA, the CDR3 is TGTGCCAGCGTTTCGGAGGGGGGAAACACCATATATTTT. Protein product: CASVSEGGNTIYF.

This clonotype was recorded at least ten times. The chain is built from TRBV29-1 and TRBJ2-5; no firm D call. This CDR3 spans 12 amino acids. V was trimmed by 0 bases and J by 2 bases, leaving 4 bases between them. CDR1 and CDR2 from the germline V gene are SQVTM and ANQGSEA. CDR3 region: CSVEELQETQYF. In DNA, the CDR3 is TGCAGCGTTGAAGAACTACAAGAGACCCAGTACTTC. The full variable domain, rest sourced from reference TRBV29-1 and TRBJ2-5, is SAVISQKPSRDICQRGTSLTIQCQVDSQVTMMFWYRQQPGQSLTLIATANQGSEATYESGFVIDKFPISRPNLTFSTLTVSNMSPEDSSIYLCSVEELQETQYFGPGTRLLVL.

This chain joins TRBV5-1 and TRBJ2-3; D remains unclear. V lost 4 bases to trimming and J lost 0 bases, with 12 bases between them. Germline CDR1 reads SGHRS; CDR2 reads YFSETQ. The CDR3 has 15 amino acids. CDR3 sequence (DNA): TGCGCCAGCAGCGCTACTCCCCCTAGCACAGATACGCAGTATTTT. It codes for CASSATPPSTDTQYF.

This clonotype was recorded a few times. The chain is built from TRBV18 and TRBJ1-2; D remains unclear. Deletions cut 3 bases from V and 4 bases from J, with 15 bases between. The germline V gene has CDR1 KGHSH and CDR2 LQKENI. The CDR3 spans 15 residues. The CDR3 loop reads CASSPRTQLGYGYTF. The DNA for the CDR3 is TGTGCCAGCTCACCGCGGACGCAACTAGGCTATGGCTACACCTTC.

This chain uses TRBV6-5 with TRBJ1-2, with TRBD1 matching 7 bases. This CDR3 is built from 15 residues. With V trimmed by 0 bases and J by 5 bases, 6 bases remained unmatched. Germline loops: CDR1 MNHEY, CDR2 SVGAGI. CDR3 coding DNA: TGTGCCAGCAGTTACTCGGGCAGGGGGGAATATGGCTACACCTTC. Amino acid sequence: CASSYSGRGEYGYTF.

This clonotype was observed a few times. The chain has TRBV29-1 and TRBJ2-1; D could derive from TRBD1 or TRBD2 (5 bases each). CDR1 and CDR2 from the germline V gene are SQVTM and ANQGSEA. Trimming cost V 4 bases and J 4 bases, with 17 bases left between them. The CDR3 loop spans 15 amino acids. The CDR3 DNA is TGCAGCGTTGTTACCGGGACCCGGACGTACAATGAGCAGTTCTTC. As protein: CSVVTGTRTYNEQFF.

This clonotype was observed at least ten times. This chain connects TRBV10-1 to TRBJ1-6; 7 bases are a match to TRBD1. The CDR3 covers 13 residues. Germline trimming cut 6 bases from V and 4 bases from J; bases unmatched to any gene: 0. Per the germline V gene, CDR1 is WNHNN and CDR2 is SYGVQD (reference sequence). The chain's CDR3 is CASRQGYNSPLHF. As DNA, the CDR3 is TGCGCCAGCAGACAGGGGTATAATTCACCCCTCCACTTT.

This clonotype was seen more than once but under ten times. V gene TRBV27 combines with J gene TRBJ2-4; D possibly corresponds to TRBD1 (6 bases). Trimming removed 4 bases from V and 0 bases from J, with 13 bases in between. CDR1 and CDR2 (germline): MNHEY, SMNVEV (reference sequence). The length of the CDR3 is 16 residues. In nucleotides, the CDR3 is TGTGCCAGCAGTTCAGGACAGACTCTAGCCAAAAACATTCAGTACTTC. Translation gives CASSSGQTLAKNIQYF.

This clonotype appeared many times. The DNA for the CDR3 is TGTGCCAGCAGCAAAGACCTGACAGTCAACAATGAGCAGTTCTTC. Residues: CASSKDLTVNNEQFF. The chain combines TRBV7-9 with TRBJ2-1; the D gene is possibly TRBD1 (5 bases). V was clipped by 5 bases and J by 5 bases, with 16 bases between them. The germline CDR1 and CDR2 sequences are SEHNR and FQNEAQ (reference sequence). The CDR3 spans 15 residues.

Ten or more counts support this clonotype. The J gene is TRBJ1-1, the V gene TRBV5-1; D unclear. V lost 0 bases, J lost 8 bases, and 11 bases lay in between. Per the germline V gene, CDR1 is SGHRS and CDR2 is YFSETQ. The CDR3 consists of 13 residues. As DNA, the CDR3 is TGCGCCAGCAGCTTGGGGGGTAACGCCGAAGCTTTCTTT. This codes for CASSLGGNAEAFF.

Only one count was recorded for this clonotype. V usage is TRBV28 and J usage is TRBJ2-7; no definite D call. The CDR3 extends over 14 amino acids. The V end lost 4 bases, the J end lost 3 bases, and 13 bases lay between the germline ends. Germline V lookup: CDR1 MDHEN, CDR2 SYDVKM. CDR3 coding DNA: TGTGCCAGCAGTTCCCCCGGGTCAGGCTACGAGCAGTACTTC. Encoded protein: CASSSPGSGYEQYF.

The rearrangement uses TRBV3-1 and TRBJ2-7; 7 nucleotides align to TRBD1. V dropped 1 base and J dropped 6; count of bases not matched to a gene: 3. Germline CDR1 is LGHDT and CDR2 is YNNKEL (reference sequence). The CDR3 length is 13 residues. The CDR3 bases are TGTGCCAGCAGCCAAGGGGCAGGGGGCGAGCAGTACTTC. Its translation is CASSQGAGGEQYF.

In regard to this clonotype: A much larger clone lies a single base off, so this may be a read error. The chain couples TRBV5-1 to TRBJ2-3; D call uncertain. The CDR3 contains 13 residues. The germline V gene encodes CDR1 SGHRS and CDR2 YFSETQ. The CDR3 coding sequence is TGCGCCAGCAGCTTGGCGGGCGAAGATATGCAGTATTTT. This sequence encodes CASSLAGEDMQYF.

This rearrangement joins TRBV12-3 or TRBV12-4 to TRBJ2-1; D is uncertain. With 2 bases removed from V and 0 bases from J, the gap between germline ends came to 8 bases. The CDR3 covers 15 residues. This CDR3 reads CASSLLLNSYNEQFF. Written as DNA, the CDR3 is TGTGCCAGCAGTTTACTGTTAAACTCCTACAATGAGCAGTTCTTC.

This clonotype was detected many times. The J gene is TRBJ2-5, the V gene TRBV10-3; weak D call: TRBD1 (5 bases). The CDR3 contains 13 residues. Germline loops: CDR1 ENHRY, CDR2 SYGVKD. V was shortened by 2 bases and J by 5 bases, with 9 bases between the two germline ends. CDR3 bases: TGTGCCATCAGTGAGCAGGGTACGGAGACCCAGTACTTC. It codes for CAISEQGTETQYF.

This clonotype appeared a few times. This chain joins TRBV4-3 and TRBJ1-1; no definite D call. Germline CDR1 is LGHNA and CDR2 is YSLEER. Trimming took 0 bases from V and 5 from J, leaving 10 bases between them. The CDR3 is 14 amino acids. Here the CDR3 DNA reads TGCGCCAGCAGCCAAGACTGGGCCTGGACTGAAGCTTTCTTT. It codes for CASSQDWAWTEAFF.

This clonotype was counted ten times or more. The chain couples TRBV30 to TRBJ1-1; 7 nucleotides match TRBD1. Germline V gene data show CDR1 as GTSNPN and CDR2 as SVGIG (reference sequence). There are 15 residues in the CDR3. With V trimmed by 2 bases and J by 3 bases, 9 bases remained unmatched. CDR3 sequence reads: CAWSRPGGGYTEAFF. The CDR3 DNA reads TGTGCCTGGAGTCGCCCAGGAGGGGGCTACACTGAAGCTTTCTTT.

This clonotype was counted at least ten times. CDR3 loop: CASSWGTGGTEAFF. The DNA for the CDR3 is TGCGCCAGCAGCTGGGGAACAGGGGGCACTGAAGCTTTCTTT. The chain has TRBV5-1 and TRBJ1-1; 8 bases are shared with TRBD1. V shed 3 bases and J 4 bases; nucleotides not matched to a gene: 5. The germline CDR1 and CDR2 sequences are SGHRS and YFSETQ. This CDR3 has 14 residues.

V is TRBV7-8 and J is TRBJ2-2; D is perhaps TRBD2 (5 bases). The V gene lost 3 bases and the J gene lost 7 bases, with 12 bases spanning the gap. Germline loops: CDR1 SGHVS, CDR2 FQNEAQ. The CDR3 loop spans 14 amino acids. This chain's CDR3 is CASSFPGEGGELFF. DNA for the CDR3: TGTGCCAGCAGCTTTCCGGGTGAGGGCGGGGAGCTGTTTTTT. The whole variable domain, remainder taken from reference TRBV7-8 and TRBJ2-2, is GAGVSQSPRYKVAKRGQDVALRCDPISGHVSLFWYQQALGQGPEFLTYFQNEAQLDKSGLPSDRFFAERPEGSVSTLKIQRTQQEDSAVYLCASSFPGEGGELFFGEGSRLTVL.

This clonotype has just a few counts. The chain couples TRBV5-1 to TRBJ2-1; possibly TRBD1 for D (5 bases). The CDR3 is 15 residues long. Trimming pared 7 bases from V and 4 bases from J, leaving 18 bases between. Germline assignment: CDR1 SGHRS and CDR2 YFSETQ. The CDR3 bases are TGCGCCAGCCAAACGACAGACAACCTATACAATGAGCAGTTCTTC. Protein product: CASQTTDNLYNEQFF.